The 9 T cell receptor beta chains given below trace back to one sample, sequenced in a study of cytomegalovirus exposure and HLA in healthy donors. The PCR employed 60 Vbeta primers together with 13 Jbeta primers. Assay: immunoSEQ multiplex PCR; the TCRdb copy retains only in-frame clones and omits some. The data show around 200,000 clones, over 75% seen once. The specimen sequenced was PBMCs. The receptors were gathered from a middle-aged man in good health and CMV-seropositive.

The CDR3 bases are TGTGCCAGCAGTAGCCCTTTGGCGGGGTCTAAAGAGACCCAGTACTTC. It specifies CASSSPLAGSKETQYF. The chain carries TRBV6-6 and TRBJ2-5, with a possible D match to TRBD2 (6 bases). Trimming stripped 5 bases from V and 3 bases from J, with 19 bases between. CDR3 length: 16 amino acids. Germline assignment: CDR1 MNHNY and CDR2 SVGAGI (reference sequence).

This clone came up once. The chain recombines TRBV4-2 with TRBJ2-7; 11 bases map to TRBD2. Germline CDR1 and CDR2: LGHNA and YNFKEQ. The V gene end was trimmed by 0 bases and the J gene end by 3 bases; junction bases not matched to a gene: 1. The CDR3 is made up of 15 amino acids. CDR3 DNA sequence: TGTGCCAGCAGCCAAGAAACTAGCGGGGGCTACGAGCAGTACTTC. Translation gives CASSQETSGGYEQYF.

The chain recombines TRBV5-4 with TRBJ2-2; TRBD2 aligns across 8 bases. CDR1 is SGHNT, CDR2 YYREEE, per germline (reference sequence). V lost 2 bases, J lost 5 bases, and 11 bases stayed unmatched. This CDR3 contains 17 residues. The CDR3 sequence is CASSFEGRGAGTGELFF. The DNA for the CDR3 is TGTGCCAGCAGCTTTGAGGGGCGGGGGGCTGGGACCGGGGAGCTGTTTTTT.

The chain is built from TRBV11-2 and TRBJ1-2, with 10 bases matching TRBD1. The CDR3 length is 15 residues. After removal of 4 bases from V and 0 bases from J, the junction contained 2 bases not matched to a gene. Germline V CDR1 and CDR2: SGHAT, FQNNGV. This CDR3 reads CASSSDRGPNYGYTF. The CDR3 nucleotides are TGTGCCAGCAGCTCAGACAGGGGGCCTAACTATGGCTACACCTTC. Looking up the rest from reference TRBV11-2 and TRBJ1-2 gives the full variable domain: EAGVAQSPRYKIIEKRQSVAFWCNPISGHATLYWYQQILGQGPKLLIQFQNNGVVDDSQLPKDRFSAERLKGVDSTLKIQPAKLEDSAVYLCASSSDRGPNYGYTFGSGTRLTVV.

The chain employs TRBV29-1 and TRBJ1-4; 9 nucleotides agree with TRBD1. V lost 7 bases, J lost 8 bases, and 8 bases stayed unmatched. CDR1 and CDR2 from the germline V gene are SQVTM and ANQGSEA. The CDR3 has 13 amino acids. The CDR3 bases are TGCAGCGGGCAGACAGGGGGAAAGGAAAAACTGTTTTTT. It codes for CSGQTGGKEKLFF.

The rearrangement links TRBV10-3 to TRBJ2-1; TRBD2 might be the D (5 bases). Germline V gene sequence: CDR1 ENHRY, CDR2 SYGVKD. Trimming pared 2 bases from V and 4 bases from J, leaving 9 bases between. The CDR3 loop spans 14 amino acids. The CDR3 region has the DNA TGTGCCATCAGTGAGCGCACGGGGTACAATGAGCAGTTCTTC. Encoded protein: CAISERTGYNEQFF.

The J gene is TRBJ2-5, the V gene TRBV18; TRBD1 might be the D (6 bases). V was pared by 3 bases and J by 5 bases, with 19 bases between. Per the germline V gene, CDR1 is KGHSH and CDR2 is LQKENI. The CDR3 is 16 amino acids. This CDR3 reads CASSPLGARAFETQYF. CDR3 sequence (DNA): TGTGCCAGCTCACCTCTGGGGGCGAGGGCCTTTGAGACCCAGTACTTC.

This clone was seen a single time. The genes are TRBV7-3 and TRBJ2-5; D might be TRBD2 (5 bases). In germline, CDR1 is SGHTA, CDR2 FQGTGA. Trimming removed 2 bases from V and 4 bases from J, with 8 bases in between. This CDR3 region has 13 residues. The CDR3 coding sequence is TGTGCCAGCAGCTTAGGACTTGGAGAGACCCAGTACTTC. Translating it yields CASSLGLGETQYF.

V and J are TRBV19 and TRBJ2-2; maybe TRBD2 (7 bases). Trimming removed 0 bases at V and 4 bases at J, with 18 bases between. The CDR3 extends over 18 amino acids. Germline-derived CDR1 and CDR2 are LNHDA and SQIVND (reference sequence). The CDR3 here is CASSIDLRGASFTGELFF. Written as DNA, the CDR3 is TGTGCCAGTAGTATAGATCTTCGGGGGGCCAGCTTCACCGGGGAGCTGTTTTTT.